The TCR beta chain under discussion was sequenced for a study of blood T cell repertoires in COVID-19. Turning to the study itself: PBMCs, B-cell-depleted T cells, or T cells were the source of the cDNA or gDNA that made up the material.

Original processing methods: Reference gene primers were amplified, and this amplification served to estimate nucleated cell counts. Sequencing used immunoSEQ multiplex PCR; TCRdb keeps in-frame clones, though not all of them. V, J and clone size derive from that table, while D and trimming were established from the DNA sequence. This table has 35,000 to 45,000 clones, 78% appearing once. Germline V gene data show CDR1 as KGHSH and CDR2 as LQKENI. The CDR3 is 15 amino acids. V was trimmed by 5 bases and J by 5 bases, leaving 18 bases between them. This clonotype was obtained from a man aged 65-85 years with acute or convalescent COVID-19. Sequences were obtained from peripheral blood. The V gene is TRBV18, the J gene TRBJ2-5, with D possibly being TRBD2 (6 bases). CDR3 nucleotides: TGTGCCAGCTCATCGAGCGTTGGGGGGACGGAGACCCAGTACTTC. Translating gives CASSSSVGGTETQYF.